Below, 27 T cell receptor beta chains from the same sample are listed, as sequenced in a study of blood T cells in healthy people across ages. Together with a sample-barcoded 5' primer, a J-beta primer mix was included in a second PCR lasting roughly 6 to 12 cycles. TCRdb reprocessed the 5' RACE reads with MiXCR, giving one entry per CDR3 protein. The data contain hundreds of thousands of distinct CDR3 sequences, 32% of them singletons. The sequenced material came from blood. Receptors were obtained from a woman older than 75 in good health.

The chain uses TRBV30 and TRBJ1-1; 9 nucleotides line up with TRBD1. J was trimmed by 5 bases and V by 8 bases; bases with no gene match: 12. The CDR3 is 14 amino acids. CDR1 and CDR2 (germline): GTSNPN, SVGIG (reference sequence). The CDR3 is CAGLVTGGWTEAFF. CDR3 sequence (DNA): TGTGCCGGGCTCGTCACAGGGGGCTGGACTGAAGCTTTCTTT.

In its sample, this clonotype was seen a few times. This sequence joins TRBV12-3 or TRBV12-4 and TRBJ2-2, with D possibly TRBD2 on 5 matching bases. This CDR3 spans 14 amino acids. Trimming removed 5 bases at V and 6 bases at J, with 13 bases between. CDR3: CASSPRQEAGELFF. DNA for the CDR3: TGTGCCAGCAGTCCCCGTCAGGAGGCCGGGGAGCTGTTTTTT.

In this sample, this clonotype turned up a few times. The chain recombines TRBV7-8 with TRBJ1-2, with a possible D match to TRBD1 (6 bases). The CDR3 is 15 amino acids. CDR1 and CDR2 (germline): SGHVS, FQNEAQ. V was clipped by 0 bases and J by 2 bases, with 10 bases between them. The CDR3 DNA is TGTGCCAGCAGCTTAGCCGGGACATCCAACTATGGCTACACCTTC. Its translation is CASSLAGTSNYGYTF.

The DNA of the CDR3 is TGTGCCAGCAAGGTGGGACTAGCGGGCAATGAGCAGTTCTTC. It is translated as CASKVGLAGNEQFF. This chain connects TRBV6-2 or TRBV6-3 to TRBJ2-1, with 12 bases identical to TRBD2. Trimming at V came to 7 bases and at J to 6 bases, leaving 4 bases not matched to a gene. The germline V gene encodes CDR1 MNHEY and CDR2 SVGEGT. The CDR3 consists of 14 residues.

This clonotype was observed at least ten times. This chain joins TRBV5-5 and TRBJ1-4; D is uncertain. The CDR3 consists of 14 residues. In germline, CDR1 is SGHKS, CDR2 YYEKEE (reference sequence). The V end lost 1 base, the J end lost 0 bases, and 4 bases lay between the germline ends. The CDR3 region has the DNA TGTGCCAGCAGCTTGATTGCAACTAATGAAAAACTGTTTTTT. Residues: CASSLIATNEKLFF.

The table lists this clonotype with a few counts. V usage is TRBV4-1 and J usage is TRBJ2-2; TRBD1 matches at 9 bases. The ends lost 4 bases at V and 2 bases at J; junction bases unmatched: 5. The CDR3 has 16 residues. Germline V CDR1 and CDR2: MGHRA, YSYEKL. The CDR3 sequence is CASSLRQGGNTGELFF. CDR3 DNA sequence: TGCGCCAGCAGCCTACGACAGGGGGGAAACACCGGGGAGCTGTTTTTT.

This clonotype was seen ten or more times. CDR3 DNA sequence: TGTGCCAGCAGTTACTCGAATGGGGGGGGAGAGACCCAGTACTTC. It translates to CASSYSNGGGETQYF. V and J are TRBV6-5 and TRBJ2-5, with 7 positions matching TRBD2. Looked up from germline, CDR1 is MNHEY and CDR2 is SVGAGI. After removal of 0 bases from V and 4 bases from J, the junction contained 5 bases not matched to a gene. This CDR3 has 15 residues.

This clonotype appeared a few times. This chain connects TRBV7-3 to TRBJ2-6, with no clear D. The germline gives CDR1 SGHTA, CDR2 FQGTGA. V gave up 1 base and J gave up 2 bases, with 9 bases separating them. The CDR3 loop spans 16 amino acids. CDR3 sequence reads: CASSLIAHTGANVLTF. CDR3 DNA sequence: TGTGCCAGCAGCTTAATAGCTCACACTGGGGCCAACGTCCTGACTTTC.

The table lists this clonotype with many counts. This sequence joins TRBV20-1 and TRBJ2-5; 9 bases line up with TRBD2. V gave up 1 base and J gave up 1 base; unmatched junction bases: 7. Germline V gives CDR1 DFQATT, CDR2 SNEGSKA (reference sequence). The CDR3 length is 16 residues. The CDR3 here is CSARGEAGGPQETQYF. The CDR3 region has the DNA TGCAGTGCTAGAGGTGAAGCGGGGGGCCCCCAAGAGACCCAGTACTTC.

The chain couples TRBV6-6 to TRBJ1-2; TRBD1 matches 7 bases. The CDR3 is 15 residues long. CDR1 and CDR2 (germline): MNHNY, SVGAGI (reference sequence). The junction had 8 bases not matched to a gene; V was cut back by 2 bases and J by 5 bases. For the CDR3, the DNA is TGTGCCAGCAGTTACGGACAGGATCCCGGATATGGCTACACCTTC. Amino acids: CASSYGQDPGYGYTF.

Concerning this clonotype: One base away lies a much larger clone, so this may be a sequencing read error. The J gene is TRBJ1-4, the V gene TRBV6-2 or TRBV6-3; 8 nucleotides align to TRBD1. Germline lookup yields CDR1 MNHEY and CDR2 SVGEGT. The CDR3 is 14 amino acids. The J segment lost 7 bases and the V segment lost 6 bases, leaving 7 bases of the junction unmatched. The CDR3 bases are TGTGCCAGCAGGGAAGACAGGGGAGGTGAAAAACTGTTTTTT. Its protein product is CASREDRGGEKLFF.

The chain employs TRBV29-1 and TRBJ2-7; a weak D match, TRBD2 (6 bases). The V gene's germline CDR1 is SQVTM and CDR2 ANQGSEA. This CDR3 has 15 residues. Trimming pared 6 bases from V and 1 base from J, leaving 19 bases between. The CDR3 is CSVRGAHGLSYEQYF. As DNA, the CDR3 is TGCAGCGTCCGTGGGGCACACGGACTATCCTACGAGCAGTACTTC.

V gene TRBV20-1 combines with J gene TRBJ1-6, with 9 bases lining up with TRBD1. The germline gives CDR1 DFQATT, CDR2 SNEGSKA (reference sequence). V was clipped by 2 bases and J by 8 bases; unmatched bases: 13. There are 17 residues in the CDR3. Here the CDR3 reads CSARPFTGGATHSPLHF. The CDR3 region has the DNA TGCAGTGCTAGACCCTTTACAGGGGGCGCGACGCATTCACCCCTCCACTTT.

The V gene is TRBV20-1, the J gene TRBJ2-5; a possible D gene is TRBD2 (5 bases). The CDR3 covers 13 residues. The V and J ends lost 2 bases and 5 bases respectively, with 12 bases between them. CDR1 and CDR2 (germline): DFQATT, SNEGSKA (reference sequence). The CDR3 here is CSARREEGETQYF. Here the CDR3 DNA reads TGCAGTGCTAGACGGGAAGAAGGGGAGACCCAGTACTTC.

This clonotype was seen ten or more times. This sequence joins TRBV30 and TRBJ1-6; TRBD1 aligns across 8 bases. CDR1 is GTSNPN, CDR2 SVGIG, per germline (reference sequence). V lost 2 bases and J lost 8; bases outside the gene matches: 8. This CDR3 spans 15 amino acids. This chain's CDR3 is CAWSFGQGADSPLHF. The CDR3 nucleotides are TGTGCCTGGAGTTTCGGGCAGGGGGCAGATTCACCCCTCCACTTT.

Ten or more counts support this clonotype. The V call is TRBV20-1, the J call TRBJ2-3, with 7 bases identical to TRBD2. Looked up from germline, CDR1 is DFQATT and CDR2 is SNEGSKA (reference sequence). The CDR3 has 18 amino acids. With V trimmed by 0 bases and J by 4 bases, 16 bases remained unmatched. Here the CDR3 reads CSARDNSVQRGIPDTQYF. The CDR3 region has the DNA TGCAGTGCTAGAGATAATTCCGTACAGCGGGGTATCCCAGATACGCAGTATTTT.

J is TRBJ2-5 and V is TRBV27; 7 bases fit TRBD2. Losses at the gene ends were 3 bases for V and 2 bases for J; bases not matched to a gene: 6. CDR3 size: 15 residues. From germline, CDR1 is MNHEY and CDR2 SMNVEV (reference sequence). CDR3 DNA: TGTGCCAGCAGTTTGTCGCTAGCGGAACAAGAGACCCAGTACTTC. Translated: CASSLSLAEQETQYF.

V and J are TRBV15 and TRBJ1-1; D gene ambiguous. Germline assignment: CDR1 LNHNV and CDR2 YYDKDF (reference sequence). Between the trimmed V and J ends, which lost 0 bases and 4 bases, there was a span of 15 bases. This CDR3 is built from 16 residues. The CDR3 spells CATSRDGGWVGTEAFF. The CDR3 region has the DNA TGTGCCACCAGCAGAGATGGTGGGTGGGTGGGCACTGAAGCTTTCTTT. Full variable domain (rest looked up from reference TRBV15 and TRBJ1-1): DAMVIQNPRYQVTQFGKPVTLSCSQTLNHNVMYWYQQKSSQAPKLLFHYYDKDFNNEADTPDNFQSRRPNTSFCFLDIRSPGLGDTAMYLCATSRDGGWVGTEAFFGQGTRLTVV.

This clonotype has more than one count but fewer than ten. The rearrangement uses TRBV12-5 and TRBJ1-1; D is unresolved. The V and J ends lost 6 bases and 0 bases respectively, with 8 bases between them. Germline CDR1 and CDR2: LGHNT and FRNRAP. This CDR3 spans 13 amino acids. CDR3 sequence (DNA): TGTGCTAGTGGGCATAACCTGAACACTGAAGCTTTCTTT. It translates to CASGHNLNTEAFF. Looking up the rest from reference TRBV12-5 and TRBJ1-1 gives the full variable domain: DARVTQTPRHKVTEMGQEVTMRCQPILGHNTVFWYRQTMMQGLELLAYFRNRAPLDDSGMPKDRFSAEMPDATLATLKIQPSEPRDSAVYFCASGHNLNTEAFFGQGTRLTVV.

This clonotype was detected a few times. The chain joins TRBV15 to TRBJ1-5; D not resolved. This CDR3 has 14 residues. V lost 5 bases to trimming and J lost 2 bases, with 10 bases between them. The germline CDR1 and CDR2 sequences are LNHNV and YYDKDF (reference sequence). The CDR3: CATSRTLGNQPQHF. CDR3 in DNA: TGTGCCACCAGCCGGACCCTAGGCAATCAGCCCCAGCATTTT.

The CDR3 nucleotides are TGCGCCAGCGCCCCACCGGGACAGGGAAGGTACGAGCAGTACTTC. Amino acid sequence: CASAPPGQGRYEQYF. This chain uses TRBV10-2 with TRBJ2-7; TRBD1 matches 9 bases. J gave up 4 bases and V 8 bases, and 12 bases lay outside the gene matches. This CDR3 contains 15 residues. The germline gives CDR1 WSHSY, CDR2 SAAADI.

The V and J genes are TRBV28 and TRBJ1-2; D is unresolved. Germline CDR1 and CDR2: MDHEN and SYDVKM. There are 14 residues in the CDR3. V was clipped by 5 bases and J by 2 bases, with 12 bases between them. Here the CDR3 DNA reads TGTGCCAGCAGTCCGGCGGCAGCGAACTATGGCTACACCTTC. Amino acids: CASSPAAANYGYTF.

This clonotype was observed at least ten times. The chain joins TRBV28 to TRBJ2-7, with D perhaps TRBD2 (6 bases). Germline CDR1 and CDR2: MDHEN and SYDVKM. The CDR3 totals 14 residues. V lost 5 bases to trimming and J lost 8 bases, with 19 bases between them. The CDR3 DNA is TGTGCCAGCAGTCAGGACTATAAGGGTGTGAAGCAGTACTTC. Protein product: CASSQDYKGVKQYF.

This clonotype was counted ten times or more. The chain is built from TRBV5-1 and TRBJ1-2; D call uncertain. This CDR3 is built from 13 residues. In germline, CDR1 is SGHRS, CDR2 YFSETQ. The V and J ends lost 0 bases and 6 bases respectively, with 9 bases between them. CDR3 nucleotide sequence: TGCGCCAGCAGCTTGGAGGGTATCGATGGCTACACCTTC. It yields the protein CASSLEGIDGYTF.

This clonotype has a count of ten or more. This chain joins TRBV12-3 or TRBV12-4 and TRBJ2-1; TRBD2 might be the D (6 bases). The CDR3 loop spans 16 amino acids. V was cut by 5 bases and J by 2 bases, with 16 bases left in between. The CDR3 spells CASSAPRDSPYNEQFF. CDR3 DNA: TGTGCCAGCAGTGCACCCCGGGACTCACCCTACAATGAGCAGTTCTTC.

The rearrangement joins TRBV6-2 or TRBV6-3 to TRBJ1-2, with no clear D. The CDR3 spans 13 residues. CDR1 MNHEY and CDR2 SVGEGT come from the germline V gene. Between the trimmed V and J ends, which lost 7 bases and 8 bases, there was a span of 17 bases. CDR3 loop: CASNPTQTGGYTF. The CDR3 coding sequence is TGTGCCAGCAACCCGACTCAGACCGGGGGCTACACCTTC.

Worth noting for this clonotype: The germline gene is not matched at one end of the junction; a read error may be the cause. The J gene is TRBJ2-1, the V gene TRBV9; tentatively, D is TRBD1 (6 bases). The V gene's germline CDR1 is SGDLS and CDR2 YYNGEE. The CDR3 covers 14 residues. The CDR3 region is CASSVGGREETQFF. As DNA, the CDR3 is TGTGCCAGCAGCGTAGGGGGGCGAGAGGAGACCCAGTTCTTT.